The rows below give T cell receptor beta chains drawn from one sample of a study of control samples from healthy donors and cancer patients. Profiling relied on immunoSEQ multiplex PCR, and the TCRdb table lists in-frame clones only, not all of them. This table holds about 95,000 clones, about 85% found once. Sequencing used blood. Receptor source: a woman in her seventies in good health. CDR3s leave out the opening cysteine and the closing phenylalanine or tryptophan. The size entry is marked missing in some rows and otherwise reads once, few, many or a size class.

ASSQWIGGLSYNEQF	TRBJ2-1	TRBV14	.	15
ASSQVLRGRTDTQY	TRBJ2-3	TRBV3-1/TRBV3-2	.	14
ASSLKSGRHQETQY	TRBJ2-5	TRBV7-9	.	14
ASSEAGPSPLWNSPLH	TRBJ1-6	TRBV2	.	16
ASSYPDGSYEQY	TRBJ2-7	TRBV6-2/TRBV6-3	.	12
ATSRDRKIEQY	TRBJ2-7	TRBV15	.	11
ASSPLRGDTEAF	TRBJ1-1	TRBV18	once	12
ASSYSKPGTRLAGETQY	TRBJ2-5	TRBV6-2/TRBV6-3	.	17
ASRLRERNQPQH	TRBJ1-5	TRBV2	.	12
ASSQGPNTGELF	TRBJ2-2	TRBV19	.	12
ASSLRDLSPLH	TRBJ1-6	TRBV11-2	.	11
ASSYSFRQANTEAF	TRBJ1-1	TRBV6-5	.	14
ASSLEVQKYNEQF	TRBJ2-1	TRBV11-2	.	13
ASSQARQGGQETQY	TRBJ2-5	TRBV3-1/TRBV3-2	.	14
ASSHRVAEAF	TRBJ1-1	TRBV12-3/TRBV12-4	once	10
ASSLGLRMSANEKLF	TRBJ1-4	TRBV5-1	.	15
ASSQMWRGGSNEKLF	TRBJ1-4	TRBV21-1	.	15
AWSVQGTREQY	TRBJ2-7	TRBV30	.	11
ASSQDRGSLGNQPQH	TRBJ1-5	TRBV27	.	15
AISGTGDGYT	TRBJ1-2	TRBV10-3	.	10
ASRTGPNNYGYT	TRBJ1-2	TRBV18	.	12